This entry features one TCR beta chain sequence. Its antigen is not identified. This sample was included in a study of CD8 T cells in ankylosing spondylitis. Library preparation for TCR beta used quantitative 5'-RACE with molecular barcodes. TCRdb re-called the 5' RACE reads with MiXCR, one entry per CDR3 protein. The sample comprises 470,000 or so distinct CDR3 sequences, 26% of which are singletons, and under 0.9% rests with the top ten. The CDR3 extends over 16 amino acids. Germline V gives CDR1 SGDLS, CDR2 YYNGEE. V dropped 0 bases and J dropped 4; count of bases not matched to a gene: 8. General study results and limits: Matched ankylosing spondylitis synovial fluid reportedly showed significant enrichment of disease-linked clones. One TCR beta motif, made up of 7 or 8 highly homologous variants, appeared characteristic of ankylosing spondylitis blood.

Sequencing was carried out using blood, either unsorted or a sorted T cell fraction (not recorded which). The rearrangement links TRBV9 to TRBJ2-3; 7 bases match TRBD1. The TCR was taken from a male donor with ankylosing spondylitis. The CDR3 sequence: CASSVATGVLADTQYF. In nucleotides, the CDR3 is TGTGCCAGCAGCGTAGCTACAGGGGTCTTGGCAGATACGCAGTATTTT.